A selection of T cell receptor beta chains follows, all from one sample in a study of radiation and T cells in renal cell carcinoma. Assay: immunoSEQ multiplex PCR; the TCRdb copy retains only in-frame clones and omits some. Of roughly 120,000 clones listed, approximately 80% are singletons. Sequencing used blood, obtained from a patient whose treatment included radiotherapy and nephrectomy. These receptors were taken from a woman aged 55-70 years with renal cell carcinoma. Both conserved end residues are part of each CDR3. Each record gives: clone size, V gene, J gene, D gene, CDR3 length, CDR3 protein, CDR3 DNA. A D gene is named only where the DNA matches it firmly. The size entry is marked missing in some rows and otherwise reads once, few, many or a size class.

clone_size: NA; v_call: TRBV29-1; j_call: TRBJ2-1; d_call: TRBD2; cdr3_length: 19; cdr3_aa: CSVEYKGLAGYGGYNEQFF; cdr3_nt: TGCAGCGTTGAGTATAAGGGACTAGCGGGATATGGCGGGTACAATGAGCAGTTCTTC
clone_size: NA; v_call: TRBV9; j_call: TRBJ2-1; d_call: TRBD2; cdr3_length: 14; cdr3_aa: CASSTSGGNNEQFF; cdr3_nt: TGTGCCAGCAGCACATCGGGGGGGAACAATGAGCAGTTCTTC
clone_size: NA; v_call: TRBV5-8; j_call: TRBJ1-5; d_call: TRBD1; cdr3_length: 15; cdr3_aa: CASNTGQGDNQPQHF; cdr3_nt: TGTGCCAGCAACACGGGACAGGGGGACAATCAGCCCCAGCATTTT
clone_size: NA; v_call: TRBV10-3; j_call: TRBJ2-5; d_call: NA; cdr3_length: 11; cdr3_aa: CATSVEETQYF; cdr3_nt: TGTGCCACCTCCGTGGAAGAGACCCAGTACTTC
clone_size: NA; v_call: TRBV28; j_call: TRBJ1-5; d_call: TRBD1; cdr3_length: 17; cdr3_aa: CASSFVGTGGRNQPQHF; cdr3_nt: TGTGCCAGCAGTTTCGTGGGGACAGGGGGCAGGAATCAGCCCCAGCATTTT
clone_size: NA; v_call: TRBV4-1; j_call: TRBJ1-2; d_call: TRBD1; cdr3_length: 14; cdr3_aa: CARRGPADFYGYTF; cdr3_nt: TGCGCCAGGAGGGGGCCGGCGGATTTCTATGGCTACACCTTC
clone_size: NA; v_call: TRBV4-1; j_call: TRBJ1-4; d_call: NA; cdr3_length: 11; cdr3_aa: CASSQEEKLFF; cdr3_nt: TGCGCCAGCAGCCAAGAGGAAAAACTGTTTTTT
clone_size: NA; v_call: TRBV19; j_call: TRBJ2-1; d_call: TRBD1; cdr3_length: 13; cdr3_aa: CASSPYRGNEQFF; cdr3_nt: TGTGCCAGTAGTCCATACAGGGGCAATGAGCAGTTCTTC
clone_size: NA; v_call: TRBV6-4; j_call: TRBJ2-5; d_call: NA; cdr3_length: 16; cdr3_aa: CASSGKAASHQETQYF; cdr3_nt: TGTGCCAGCAGTGGTAAGGCAGCTTCTCACCAAGAGACCCAGTACTTC
clone_size: NA; v_call: TRBV5-1; j_call: TRBJ2-2; d_call: TRBD1; cdr3_length: 16; cdr3_aa: CASRWTGTGQFGELFF; cdr3_nt: TGCGCCAGCAGGTGGACCGGGACAGGGCAATTCGGGGAGCTGTTTTTT
clone_size: NA; v_call: TRBV5-8; j_call: TRBJ1-5; d_call: NA; cdr3_length: 16; cdr3_aa: CASSWGPRLSNQPQHF; cdr3_nt: TGTGCCAGCAGCTGGGGTCCGAGGTTAAGCAATCAGCCCCAGCATTTT
clone_size: few; v_call: TRBV28; j_call: TRBJ2-2; d_call: TRBD2; cdr3_length: 14; cdr3_aa: CASSFGGAGGELFF; cdr3_nt: TGTGCCAGCAGTTTCGGGGGGGCCGGCGGGGAGCTGTTTTTT
clone_size: NA; v_call: TRBV5-1; j_call: TRBJ2-3; d_call: NA; cdr3_length: 14; cdr3_aa: CASSQSGGTDTQYF; cdr3_nt: TGCGCCAGCAGCCAGTCAGGAGGCACAGATACGCAGTATTTT
clone_size: NA; v_call: TRBV11-2; j_call: TRBJ2-7; d_call: NA; cdr3_length: 13; cdr3_aa: CASSFESSYEQYF; cdr3_nt: TGTGCCAGCAGCTTTGAGAGCTCCTACGAGCAGTACTTC
clone_size: NA; v_call: TRBV29-1; j_call: TRBJ1-1; d_call: NA; cdr3_length: 12; cdr3_aa: CSVVPSREGAFF; cdr3_nt: TGCAGCGTTGTACCGTCCCGGGAGGGGGCTTTCTTT
clone_size: NA; v_call: TRBV2; j_call: TRBJ1-1; d_call: NA; cdr3_length: 14; cdr3_aa: CASSVDRANTEAFF; cdr3_nt: TGTGCCAGCAGTGTGGACAGAGCCAACACTGAAGCTTTCTTT
clone_size: once; v_call: TRBV6-1; j_call: TRBJ2-1; d_call: TRBD1; cdr3_length: 17; cdr3_aa: CASSDGQGVVRADEQFF; cdr3_nt: TGTGCCAGCAGTGACGGACAGGGAGTTGTACGGGCCGATGAGCAGTTCTTC
clone_size: NA; v_call: TRBV7-2; j_call: TRBJ2-1; d_call: NA; cdr3_length: 14; cdr3_aa: CASSKGGSYNEQFF; cdr3_nt: TGTGCCAGCAGTAAGGGCGGGTCCTACAATGAGCAGTTCTTC
clone_size: NA; v_call: TRBV30; j_call: TRBJ1-3; d_call: NA; cdr3_length: 13; cdr3_aa: CAWSTLSGNTIYF; cdr3_nt: TGTGCCTGGAGCACCCTCTCTGGAAACACCATATATTTT
clone_size: NA; v_call: TRBV7-9; j_call: TRBJ1-1; d_call: NA; cdr3_length: 14; cdr3_aa: CASSPAILRTEAFF; cdr3_nt: TGTGCCAGCAGCCCTGCCATTCTGCGAACTGAAGCTTTCTTT
clone_size: once; v_call: TRBV5-1; j_call: TRBJ1-2; d_call: TRBD1; cdr3_length: 14; cdr3_aa: CASNPGQRNYGYTF; cdr3_nt: TGCGCCAGCAACCCGGGACAGCGGAACTATGGCTACACCTTC
clone_size: NA; v_call: TRBV6-4; j_call: TRBJ2-3; d_call: TRBD2; cdr3_length: 15; cdr3_aa: CASSDSVTSGGSQYF; cdr3_nt: TGTGCCAGCAGTGACTCTGTTACTAGCGGGGGTTCGCAGTATTTT
clone_size: NA; v_call: TRBV11-2; j_call: TRBJ1-2; d_call: NA; cdr3_length: 16; cdr3_aa: CASSLDPPPTVYGYTF; cdr3_nt: TGTGCCAGCAGCTTAGATCCCCCCCCCACGGTCTATGGCTACACCTTC
clone_size: NA; v_call: TRBV11-2; j_call: TRBJ1-2; d_call: TRBD1; cdr3_length: 14; cdr3_aa: CASSLFGQGSGYTF; cdr3_nt: TGTGCCAGCAGCCTTTTCGGACAGGGGAGTGGCTACACCTTC
clone_size: NA; v_call: TRBV6-5; j_call: TRBJ1-6; d_call: NA; cdr3_length: 13; cdr3_aa: CASSSTGNSPLHF; cdr3_nt: TGTGCCAGCAGTTCCACGGGTAATTCACCCCTCCACTTT